These T cell receptor beta chains were read from a single sample in a study of human T cells and chemical hapten exposure. TCRdb analysed the RACE reads with MiXCR anew, one entry per CDR3 protein. The table lists some 380,000 distinct CDR3 sequences, roughly 4.8% of them singletons. The source was whole blood, collected in connection with sensitization to the hapten diphenylcyclopropenone (DPC). The source is a woman aged 50 to 60 with alopecia areata. Some clones in this sample may be carry-over from other donors' samples. Both conserved end residues are part of each CDR3. The D gene is left open where the match is weak. Expanded clones get a size class; other rows say once, few or many, or leave the size out.

CDR3 length | clone size | J gene | D gene | V gene | CDR3 protein | CDR3 DNA
16 | . | TRBJ1-2 | . | TRBV7-2 | CASSLLVTEANYGYTF | TGTGCCAGCAGCTTATTAGTAACAGAAGCTAACTATGGCTACACCTTC
15 | . | TRBJ2-5 | . | TRBV7-9 | CASSLVMGVQETQYF | TGTGCCAGCAGCTTAGTTATGGGCGTACAAGAGACCCAGTACTTC
14 | . | TRBJ1-6 | . | TRBV7-9 | CASSFDGFNSPLHF | TGTGCCAGCAGCTTCGACGGGTTTAATTCACCCCTCCACTTT
13 | many | TRBJ2-3 | TRBD2 | TRBV3-1 | CASSQAGGDTQYF | TGTGCCAGCAGCCAGGCGGGGGGAGATACGCAGTATTTT
13 | few | TRBJ2-1 | TRBD2 | TRBV20-1 | CSARLPSGNEQFF | TGCAGTGCTAGACTCCCTAGCGGGAATGAGCAGTTCTTC
16 | . | TRBJ1-2 | . | TRBV4-3 | CASSQDRGRVLHGYTF | TGCGCCAGCAGCCAAGACAGGGGACGGGTCCTGCATGGCTACACCTTC
16 | many | TRBJ1-1 | . | TRBV7-9 | CASLLVGVTMNTEAFF | TGTGCCAGCCTCCTGGTTGGTGTAACCATGAACACTGAAGCTTTCTTT
17 | many | TRBJ2-3 | TRBD2 | TRBV6-1 | CASSEWGGGQGTDTQYF | TGTGCCAGCAGTGAATGGGGCGGGGGGCAAGGCACAGATACGCAGTATTTT
13 | many | TRBJ2-1 | . | TRBV20-1 | CSARDAPGTEQFF | TGCAGTGCTAGAGATGCGCCGGGGACTGAGCAGTTCTTC
16 | many | TRBJ2-4 | TRBD1 | TRBV7-2 | CASSLGQGAAKNIQYF | TGTGCCAGCAGCTTAGGGCAGGGGGCTGCCAAAAACATTCAGTACTTC
13 | many | TRBJ1-1 | . | TRBV4-3 | CASSQERGLGAFF | TGCGCCAGCAGCCAAGAGCGAGGGCTCGGAGCTTTCTTT
15 | many | TRBJ1-3 | . | TRBV7-2 | CASSLSWSSGNTIYF | TGTGCCAGCAGCTTGTCCTGGTCCTCTGGAAACACCATATATTTT
13 | many | TRBJ2-7 | . | TRBV5-5 | CASESGFSYEQYF | TGTGCCAGCGAGTCCGGATTCTCCTACGAGCAGTACTTC
14 | many | TRBJ2-1 | TRBD1 | TRBV12-5 | CASVRDRGHDEQFF | TGTGCTAGTGTTCGGGACAGGGGGCACGATGAGCAGTTCTTC
12 | many | TRBJ1-2 | . | TRBV11-2 | CASSPTTDGYTF | TGTGCCAGCAGCCCTACCACTGATGGCTACACCTTC
15 | . | TRBJ1-5 | TRBD1 | TRBV20-1 | CSAREGTGSWQPQHF | TGCAGTGCTCGGGAGGGGACAGGGAGCTGGCAGCCCCAGCATTTT
13 | . | TRBJ1-1 | TRBD1 | TRBV6-2/TRBV6-3 | CASSYPTGPEAFF | TGTGCCAGCAGTTACCCGACAGGGCCTGAAGCTTTCTTT
15 | . | TRBJ2-7 | . | TRBV20-1 | CSASQLRQGVYEQYF | TGCAGTGCTAGCCAACTTAGGCAGGGTGTTTACGAGCAGTACTTC
11 | many | TRBJ2-5 | . | TRBV11-2 | CASSYKETQYF | TGTGCCAGCAGCTATAAAGAGACCCAGTACTTC
16 | . | TRBJ1-5 | . | TRBV7-2 | CASSLIVGASNQPQHF | TGTGCCAGCAGCTTAATTGTCGGGGCTAGCAATCAGCCCCAGCATTTT
13 | many | TRBJ2-3 | . | TRBV7-2 | CASSNLGTDTQYF | TGTGCCAGCAGCAACCTGGGCACAGATACGCAGTATTTT
12 | many | TRBJ1-2 | . | TRBV15 | CATSGGRDGYTF | TGTGCCACCAGCGGTGGGAGGGATGGCTACACCTTC
12 | many | TRBJ1-5 | . | TRBV28 | CASSSVNQPQHF | TGTGCCAGCAGTTCAGTCAATCAGCCCCAGCATTTT
18 | many | TRBJ2-3 | TRBD2 | TRBV7-8 | CASSRPSRLAPFTDTQYF | TGTGCCAGCAGCCGCCCGAGCCGACTAGCCCCCTTTACAGATACGCAGTATTTT
10 | many | TRBJ1-6 | . | TRBV29-1 | CSVLAGDLHF | TGCAGCGTTCTAGCAGGGGATCTCCACTTT
13 | . | TRBJ2-2 | . | TRBV20-1 | CSAYAGVTGELFF | TGCAGTGCTTACGCAGGGGTTACCGGGGAGCTGTTTTTT
15 | . | TRBJ2-6 | TRBD1 | TRBV7-2 | CASSSRGRGANVLTF | TGTGCCAGCAGCTCTAGGGGGCGTGGGGCCAACGTCCTGACTTTC
15 | few | TRBJ2-3 | . | TRBV20-1 | CSARDATTSTDTQYF | TGCAGTGCTAGAGACGCGACTACCAGCACAGATACGCAGTATTTT
14 | few | TRBJ2-3 | TRBD1 | TRBV7-2 | CASSFPGGIDTQYF | TGTGCCAGCAGCTTCCCAGGGGGCATAGATACGCAGTATTTT
13 | few | TRBJ1-4 | . | TRBV9 | CASSGLHGEKLFF | TGTGCCAGCAGCGGGCTGCACGGTGAAAAACTGTTTTTT
12 | . | TRBJ1-1 | . | TRBV6-2/TRBV6-3 | CASSPPVAEAFF | TGTGCCAGCAGTCCCCCGGTGGCTGAAGCTTTCTTT
16 | many | TRBJ2-6 | . | TRBV11-2 | CASSPGQFSGANVLTF | TGTGCCAGCAGCCCTGGACAGTTCTCTGGGGCCAACGTCCTGACTTTC
13 | many | TRBJ1-2 | . | TRBV18 | CASSPEDNYGYTF | TGTGCCAGCTCACCCGAAGATAACTATGGCTACACCTTC
15 | . | TRBJ1-1 | . | TRBV21-1 | CASSRGVDGGFEAFF | TGTGCCAGCAGCAGGGGGGTGGACGGAGGTTTTGAGGCTTTCTTT
12 | . | TRBJ1-2 | . | TRBV15 | CATSRDSYGYTF | TGTGCCACCAGCAGGGACAGTTATGGCTACACCTTC
15 | . | TRBJ2-3 | . | TRBV14 | CASSQDVDITDTQYF | TGTGCCAGCAGCCAAGATGTCGACATCACAGATACGCAGTATTTT
11 | many | TRBJ2-1 | . | TRBV3-1 | CASSQGRIQFF | TGTGCCAGCAGCCAGGGCAGGATACAATTCTTC
16 | few | TRBJ2-3 | . | TRBV20-1 | CSARGVGTGSTDTQYF | TGCAGTGCTAGGGGGGTTGGTACAGGGTCCACAGATACGCAGTATTTT
15 | many | TRBJ2-3 | TRBD2 | TRBV20-1 | CSALRAGGYKDTQYF | TGCAGTGCTCTGCGAGCGGGAGGTTACAAAGATACGCAGTATTTT
14 | few | TRBJ1-1 | . | TRBV7-2 | CASSVAFRDTEAFF | TGTGCCAGCAGCGTGGCGTTCAGGGACACTGAAGCTTTCTTT
14 | . | TRBJ1-2 | . | TRBV4-3 | CASSQDAGPYGYTF | TGCGCCAGCAGCCAAGACGCAGGGCCCTATGGCTACACCTTC
14 | . | TRBJ2-7 | . | TRBV27 | CASSSRSSSYEQYF | TGTGCCAGCAGTTCTCGTAGTAGCTCGTACGAGCAGTACTTC
13 | many | TRBJ2-1 | . | TRBV29-1 | CSVEVNPANEQFF | TGCAGCGTTGAAGTAAACCCTGCCAATGAGCAGTTCTTC
13 | . | TRBJ1-5 | . | TRBV12-3/TRBV12-4 | CASSSVSNQPQHF | TGTGCCAGCAGTTCCGTTTCCAATCAGCCCCAGCATTTT
13 | few | TRBJ2-2 | . | TRBV12-3/TRBV12-4 | CASSRGLGGELFF | TGTGCCAGCAGTCGGGGCCTGGGAGGGGAGCTGTTTTTT
12 | many | TRBJ2-5 | . | TRBV6-2/TRBV6-3 | CASGTTQETQYF | TGTGCCAGCGGGACAACTCAAGAGACCCAGTACTTC
14 | many | TRBJ2-1 | . | TRBV24-1 | CATRMGGEEAEQFF | TGTGCCACCAGGATGGGGGGAGAGGAGGCTGAGCAGTTCTTC
15 | many | TRBJ2-7 | . | TRBV4-3 | CASSQDPYSGGEQYF | TGCGCCAGCAGCCAAGATCCATACTCAGGAGGAGAGCAGTACTTC
15 | . | TRBJ2-1 | . | TRBV30 | CALGGWGGPYNEQFF | TGTGCCTTGGGTGGTTGGGGAGGTCCTTACAATGAGCAGTTCTTC
15 | many | TRBJ2-5 | . | TRBV5-1 | CASSLGIAGQETQYF | TGCGCCAGCAGCTTAGGCATCGCTGGACAAGAGACCCAGTACTTC
13 | many | TRBJ1-5 | . | TRBV11-2 | CASSPDHYQPQHF | TGTGCCAGCAGCCCCGACCACTATCAGCCCCAGCATTTT
16 | many | TRBJ2-6 | . | TRBV3-1 | CASSPEGGSGANVLTF | TGTGCCAGCAGCCCGGAAGGGGGATCTGGGGCCAACGTCCTGACTTTC
13 | . | TRBJ1-1 | TRBD1 | TRBV5-6 | CASSSGGVGEAFF | TGTGCCAGCAGCTCAGGGGGCGTGGGTGAAGCTTTCTTT
12 | many | TRBJ1-1 | . | TRBV18 | CASSGGTPEAFF | TGTGCCAGCTCAGGGGGGACGCCTGAAGCTTTCTTT
14 | many | TRBJ1-1 | TRBD1 | TRBV12-3/TRBV12-4 | CASNPQGVNTEAFF | TGTGCCAGCAACCCACAGGGGGTTAACACTGAAGCTTTCTTT
14 | many | TRBJ1-1 | TRBD1 | TRBV28 | CASSWTGGFTEAFF | TGTGCCAGCAGCTGGACAGGAGGGTTCACTGAAGCTTTCTTT
15 | . | TRBJ2-6 | . | TRBV29-1 | CSVDPGDSGANVLTF | TGCAGCGTTGATCCCGGGGACTCTGGGGCCAACGTCCTGACTTTC
12 | . | TRBJ2-1 | . | TRBV5-4 | CASSWKGDEQFF | TGTGCCAGCTCCTGGAAAGGGGATGAGCAGTTCTTC